The rows below give T cell receptor beta chains drawn from one sample of a study of T-cell reconstitution after alpha-beta-depleted transplantation in children. TCRdb reprocessed the PCR reads with MiXCR, giving one entry per CDR3 protein. The profile covers more than 250,000 distinct CDR3 sequences, with approximately 9.6% appearing a single time and 10% taken by the ten largest. The material sequenced was PBMCs from the stem cell graft donor, taken from the stem cell graft. The receptors stem from a human donor who donated a stem cell graft to a child with SCID. Both conserved end residues are part of each CDR3.

CASSLGRGNEKLFF TRBJ1-4 TRBV12-3/TRBV12-4
CASREIPGQENYGYTF TRBJ1-2 TRBV7-9
CSVEDRARVEAFF TRBJ1-1 TRBV29-1
CASSITTGSSYNEQFF TRBJ2-1 TRBV6-5
CASSQDLPKGADTQYF TRBJ2-3 TRBV3-1
CASSLGTETYGYTF TRBJ1-2 TRBV12-3/TRBV12-4
CASSYSVSGGGQFF TRBJ2-1 TRBV6-5
CASTNVGSDTEAFF TRBJ1-1 TRBV5-1
CASSQGERGGRRGTQYF TRBJ2-5 TRBV4-1
CACSQVQGNYNEQFF TRBJ2-1 TRBV3-1
CASSGARGGATDTQYF TRBJ2-3 TRBV2
CASSSQGQVGNYGYTF TRBJ1-2 TRBV3-1
CASRVGGLGNTGELFF TRBJ2-2 TRBV5-1
CAISERMNTEAFF TRBJ1-1 TRBV10-3
CASSLALNLFSGAYNSPLHF TRBJ1-6 TRBV12-3/TRBV12-4
CASSSHVADTQYF TRBJ2-3 TRBV5-1
CASSFSPPISSNLNTEAFF TRBJ1-1 TRBV12-3/TRBV12-4
CASSPRGAGGQKVEQFF TRBJ2-1 TRBV7-9
CASSTSRPNQPQHF TRBJ1-5 TRBV6-5
CASSSTESPYEQYF TRBJ2-7 TRBV5-1
CATVPAANTGELFF TRBJ2-2 TRBV15
CASSSDPGVAEAFF TRBJ1-1 TRBV5-1
CASSYDRETEAFF TRBJ1-1 TRBV6-5
CASSQVPGQGSYNEQFF TRBJ2-1 TRBV4-1
CASSERRGVSYEQYF TRBJ2-7 TRBV21-1
CASSLQKNIQYF TRBJ2-4 TRBV28
CASSVQRGADTQYF TRBJ2-3 TRBV2
CSARDWLAAQYF TRBJ2-3 TRBV20-1
CASSYSQGNTEAFF TRBJ1-1 TRBV6-5
CASSLGFSGRRVSGNTIYF TRBJ1-3 TRBV9
CASSHQGRSTEAFF TRBJ1-1 TRBV4-1
CASSFPGNQYF TRBJ2-7 TRBV6-6
CASSSTDGHYGYTF TRBJ1-2 TRBV7-9
CATSDTRTPYNEQFF TRBJ2-1 TRBV24-1
CASSEISGGAQQFF TRBJ2-1 TRBV10-2
CASSLVTEGEQFF TRBJ2-1 TRBV5-1
CASSQDRVSPLHF TRBJ1-6 TRBV14
CASSPQGLASDTQYF TRBJ2-3 TRBV11-1
CATSDPSNEQFF TRBJ2-1 TRBV24-1
CATSKGESIEQFF TRBJ2-1 TRBV15
CASSKDTDTQYF TRBJ2-3 TRBV5-1
CASSLAPSGGTSTDTQYF TRBJ2-3 TRBV5-1
CASSLWRADTQYF TRBJ2-3 TRBV18
CASSSGQGHYNEQFF TRBJ2-1 TRBV6-5
CASSPMVPAVSSGNTIYF TRBJ1-3 TRBV18
CASSSNSGQVNYGYTF TRBJ1-2 TRBV12-3/TRBV12-4
CASSLTVGNEQYF TRBJ2-7 TRBV12-3/TRBV12-4
CSASIRGARTEAFF TRBJ1-1 TRBV20-1
CASRPLWGTYNEQFF TRBJ2-1 TRBV12-3/TRBV12-4
CASSPWGGSTDTQYF TRBJ2-3 TRBV7-3
CASSLAVGGLEKLFF TRBJ1-4 TRBV5-1
CASSDGIYGYTF TRBJ1-2 TRBV5-1
CSAVGQRLHF TRBJ2-4 TRBV20-1
CASSLVGGGSGNTIYF TRBJ1-3 TRBV7-9
CASSYMGTQYF TRBJ2-3 TRBV6-5
CASRRPGLAKEGYNEQFF TRBJ2-1 TRBV5-1
CSVGEGGGSQPQHF TRBJ1-5 TRBV29-1
CASSSRGGTFSYNEQFF TRBJ2-1 TRBV12-3/TRBV12-4
CSAREQSGGKNIQYF TRBJ2-4 TRBV20-1
CSARGQATRAKNIQYF TRBJ2-4 TRBV20-1